This T cell receptor beta chain was documented in a study of shared clonotypes between healthy human individuals. This CDR3 has 15 amino acids. Germline CDR1 and CDR2: SGDLS and YYNGEE. Germline trimming cut 1 base from V and 1 base from J; bases unmatched to any gene: 0. Clones were read by immunoSEQ multiplex PCR, and TCRdb kept only the in-frame ones, dropping some. The top ten hold around 9.3% of the sample, which has roughly 300,000 clones, about 70% seen once. As concerns this clone: The target antigen is unknown.

Overall study findings and caveats: Between a handful of donors, naive CD4 clonotypes were shared at a level of around 4.8%. Limitation of the genetic and exposure-history diversity represented came from the few donors.

The sequenced material came from memory CD4+ T cells sorted from blood. Described subset: CD45RA-negative fraction. This TCR was sampled from a man in his thirties or forties in good health. The chain joins TRBV9 to TRBJ2-2; TRBD2 agrees at 8 bases. CDR3 bases: TGTGCCAGCAGCGTACTAGCGGGGAACACCGGGGAGCTGTTTTTT. Its translation is CASSVLAGNTGELFF. Together with reference TRBV9 and TRBJ2-2, the CDR3 gives the full variable domain: DSGVTQTPKHLITATGQRVTLRCSPRSGDLSVYWYQQSLDQGLQFLIQYYNGEERAKGNILERFSAQQFPDLHSELNLSSLELGDSALYFCASSVLAGNTGELFFGEGSRLTVL.